The 14 T cell receptor beta chains reported below all come from one sample, sequenced in a study of T cell repertoires in cytomegalovirus infection. TCRdb reprocessed the reads with MiXCR, giving one entry per CDR3 protein. Of about 310,000 distinct CDR3 sequences detected, roughly 25% appear once; the ten largest clones hold about an eighth. Antigens for these TCRs are unknown. Specimen: cultured PBMCs, collected from culture after CMV antigen stimulation. These receptors were obtained from a human donor in good health (CMV status not recorded). Some clones in this sample may be carry-over from other donors' samples.

The V call is TRBV7-2, the J call TRBJ2-1; 7 nucleotides match TRBD2. In germline, CDR1 is SGHTA, CDR2 FQGNSA. This CDR3 is built from 16 residues. Losses at the gene ends were 2 bases for V and 0 bases for J; bases not matched to a gene: 4. CDR3 sequence reads: CASSLTSVISYNEQFF. In DNA, the CDR3 is TGTGCCAGCAGCTTAACTAGCGTTATCTCCTACAATGAGCAGTTCTTC.

This clonotype was seen only a few times. The CDR3 protein is CASTRANTGELFF. CDR3 coding DNA: TGTGCCAGCACCCGGGCGAACACCGGGGAGCTGTTTTTT. This chain links TRBV27 with TRBJ2-2; D is undetermined. Trimming took 7 bases from V and 0 from J, leaving 6 bases between them. The CDR3 is 13 amino acids. Germline CDR1 MNHEY, CDR2 SMNVEV (reference sequence).

The chain combines TRBV28 with TRBJ1-1; tentatively, D is TRBD1 (6 bases). The CDR3 is made up of 16 amino acids. V gave up 3 bases and J gave up 6 bases, with 20 bases separating them. The V gene's germline CDR1 is MDHEN and CDR2 SYDVKM. DNA for the CDR3: TGTGCCAGCAGTTTGGGGGGGGGGGGGCCGAGCGCTGAAGCTTTCTTT. Protein: CASSLGGGGPSAEAFF.

The rearrangement links TRBV28 to TRBJ1-2; D may be TRBD1 (5 bases). V shed 3 bases and J shed 7 bases, with 15 bases lying between them. CDR1 and CDR2 (germline): MDHEN, SYDVKM. The CDR3 spans 14 residues. The CDR3 here is CASSLGPDLSGYTF. CDR3 DNA sequence: TGTGCCAGCAGTTTGGGGCCGGATTTGAGTGGCTACACCTTC.

The gene calls are TRBV5-4 and TRBJ1-4; possible D gene TRBD1, 6 bases. Germline V gives CDR1 SGHNT, CDR2 YYREEE (reference sequence). V lost 2 bases and J lost 7, with 12 bases in between. CDR3 length: 14 residues. The CDR3: CASSFTGTVEKLFF. Here the CDR3 DNA reads TGTGCCAGCAGCTTCACAGGGACTGTTGAAAAACTGTTTTTT.

The V gene is TRBV5-1, the J gene TRBJ2-2, with a possible D match to TRBD1 (6 bases). CDR1 is SGHRS, CDR2 YFSETQ, per germline. The CDR3 spans 15 residues. V was pared by 1 base and J by 6 bases, with 13 bases between. DNA for the CDR3: TGCGCCAGCAGCTTGCTTCAGGGGCCGGCCGGGGAGCTGTTTTTT. Residues: CASSLLQGPAGELFF.

The V and J genes are TRBV15 and TRBJ2-1; 9 bases agree with TRBD2. Germline loops: CDR1 LNHNV, CDR2 YYDKDF (reference sequence). The length of the CDR3 is 16 residues. Germline trimming cut 1 base from V and 6 bases from J; bases unmatched to any gene: 7. This chain's CDR3 is CATSRASGARPNEQFF. CDR3 nucleotides: TGTGCCACCAGCAGAGCTAGCGGGGCCCGGCCCAATGAGCAGTTCTTC. Drawing the rest from reference TRBV15 and TRBJ2-1, the complete variable domain is DAMVIQNPRYQVTQFGKPVTLSCSQTLNHNVMYWYQQKSSQAPKLLFHYYDKDFNNEADTPDNFQSRRPNTSFCFLDIRSPGLGDTAMYLCATSRASGARPNEQFFGPGTRLTVL.

A few counts support this clonotype. The genes are TRBV27 and TRBJ2-3; D might be TRBD2 (5 bases). Looked up from germline, CDR1 is MNHEY and CDR2 is SMNVEV (reference sequence). The CDR3 spans 16 residues. V dropped 6 bases and J dropped 0 bases, with 16 bases sitting between them. CDR3 DNA sequence: TGTGCCAGCAGAGCACTAGGCGGGCCTAGCACAGATACGCAGTATTTT. Its protein product is CASRALGGPSTDTQYF.

Only a few counts were recorded for this clonotype. The chain carries TRBV4-1 and TRBJ1-3; weak D call: TRBD1 (6 bases). From germline, CDR1 is MGHRA and CDR2 YSYEKL. The V end lost 2 bases, the J end lost 0 bases, and 11 bases lay between the germline ends. The CDR3 contains 16 residues. CDR3 nucleotide sequence: TGCGCCAGCAGCCAATCTGACAGGAGCTCTGGAAACACCATATATTTT. Protein: CASSQSDRSSGNTIYF.

This clonotype was observed a few times. V and J are TRBV20-1 and TRBJ2-7; the match to TRBD1 covers 7 bases. V dropped 7 bases and J dropped 2; count of bases not matched to a gene: 5. This CDR3 contains 12 residues. CDR1 is DFQATT, CDR2 SNEGSKA, per germline (reference sequence). The CDR3 region is CSGKRGPYEQYF. CDR3 bases: TGCAGTGGTAAGAGGGGGCCCTACGAGCAGTACTTC.

This clonotype was seen only a few times. The chain has TRBV7-9 and TRBJ2-7; 9 nucleotides line up with TRBD1. The CDR3 runs 13 residues. Trimming cost V 3 bases and J 10 bases; bases outside gene matches: 7. Germline lookup yields CDR1 SEHNR and CDR2 FQNEAQ (reference sequence). The CDR3, as DNA: TGTGCCAGCAGCTTGGCTGGACAGGGGATTCAGTACGTC. It translates to CASSLAGQGIQYV.

This clonotype appeared a few times. The chain recombines TRBV10-2 with TRBJ2-7, with D perhaps matching TRBD2 (6 bases). Per germline, CDR1 WSHSY and CDR2 SAAADI. The CDR3 is 14 amino acids. V lost 6 bases, J lost 6 bases, and 18 bases lay in between. Here the CDR3 DNA reads TGCGCCAGCAGCCCCCTTGCGGGAATACGCGAGCAGTACGTC. Protein sequence: CASSPLAGIREQYV.

The chain links TRBV28 to TRBJ2-5, with 7 bases aligning to TRBD1. Losses at the gene ends were 6 bases for V and 2 bases for J; bases not matched to a gene: 6. Germline V lookup: CDR1 MDHEN, CDR2 SYDVKM. The CDR3 extends over 14 amino acids. CDR3 nucleotide sequence: TGTGCCAGCAGCCCACAGGGGTTACAAGAGACCCAGTACTTC. It encodes CASSPQGLQETQYF.

V gene TRBV28 combines with J gene TRBJ2-3, with D possibly TRBD1 on 5 matching bases. Germline V CDR1 and CDR2: MDHEN, SYDVKM. V gave up 6 bases and J gave up 8 bases, with 15 bases separating them. This CDR3 spans 13 amino acids. The CDR3 coding sequence is TGTGCCAGCAGCCCAGGGCCAGCCGGTACGCAGTATTTT. This sequence encodes CASSPGPAGTQYF. Full variable domain (outside the CDR3, taken from reference TRBV28 and TRBJ2-3): DVKVTQSSRYLVKRTGEKVFLECVQDMDHENMFWYRQDPGLGLRLIYFSYDVKMKEKGDIPEGYSVSREKKERFSLILESASTNQTSMYLCASSPGPAGTQYFGPGTRLTVL.